The 31 T cell receptor beta chains below all came from one sample that was sequenced in a study of CD8+ T cells in alopecia areata. As for treatment: oral pan-JAK inhibitor, 5-10 mg twice daily. Investigators isolated RNA and reverse transcribed it into cDNA to act as the sequencing template. Sequencing used immunoSEQ multiplex PCR; TCRdb keeps in-frame clones, though not all of them. The sample shows over 95,000 clones, around three fifths of them seen only once. Material: CD4+ T cells sorted from blood, obtained at week 24, from a patient treated with tofacitinib. The source of these receptors is a human donor with alopecia areata.

In the case of this clone: Other DNA variants within this sample encode the same CDR3. V and J are TRBV5-1 and TRBJ1-2; D is possibly TRBD1 (5 bases). Germline values: CDR1 SGHRS, CDR2 YFSETQ. This CDR3 is built from 14 residues. V lost 0 bases to trimming and J lost 4 bases, with 10 bases between them. The CDR3 sequence is CASSLGQGPYGYTF. DNA for the CDR3: TGCGCCAGCAGCTTGGGGCAGGGTCCCTATGGCTACACCTTC.

The rearrangement links TRBV29-1 to TRBJ2-2; D gene ambiguous. Looked up from germline, CDR1 is SQVTM and CDR2 is ANQGSEA. The CDR3 is 12 amino acids. Trimming took off 3 bases at V and 6 bases at J, with 8 bases between the two ends. Here the CDR3 DNA reads TGCAGCGTTGAGCCCTCGGCCGGGGAGCTGTTTTTT. Translating gives CSVEPSAGELFF.

This chain connects TRBV4-3 to TRBJ2-3; D might be TRBD2 (6 bases). V was trimmed by 3 bases and J by 0 bases, leaving 13 bases between them. From germline, CDR1 is LGHNA and CDR2 YSLEER. CDR3 length: 16 amino acids. The CDR3 region is CASSHARGSSTDTQYF. In DNA, the CDR3 is TGCGCCAGCAGCCACGCCCGGGGGTCTAGCACAGATACGCAGTATTTT.

V gene TRBV5-6 combines with J gene TRBJ2-5; tentatively, D is TRBD2 (6 bases). The CDR3 is 14 residues long. From germline, CDR1 is SGHDT and CDR2 YYEEEE. The V and J ends lost 5 bases and 4 bases respectively, with 15 bases between them. Written as DNA, the CDR3 is TGTGCCAGCAGTCCGGCGACTAGAGGAGAGACCCAGTACTTC. As protein: CASSPATRGETQYF.

CDR3 sequence: CASSGEGATEAFF. Written as DNA, the CDR3 is TGTGCCAGCAGTGGGGAGGGAGCGACTGAAGCTTTCTTT. This chain connects TRBV2 to TRBJ1-1; D unclear. The CDR3 loop spans 13 amino acids. V shed 4 bases and J shed 5 bases, with 11 bases lying between them. The germline V gene has CDR1 SNHLY and CDR2 FYNNEI.

The gene calls are TRBV14 and TRBJ1-4, with D unclear. The V end was cut by 1 base, the J end by 6 bases, with 9 bases between. The CDR3 is 14 amino acids. CDR1 SGHDN and CDR2 FVKESK come from the germline V gene. CDR3 sequence reads: CASSQGNWDEKLFF. The CDR3 nucleotides are TGTGCCAGCAGCCAAGGGAATTGGGATGAAAAACTGTTTTTT.

This clone was recorded a few times. V and J are TRBV7-8 and TRBJ2-4; D call uncertain. V gave up 1 base and J gave up 1 base, with 17 bases separating them. CDR1 and CDR2 from the germline V gene are SGHVS and FQNEAQ. This CDR3 is 18 amino acids long. Here the CDR3 DNA reads TGTGCCAGCAGCTTAGTCAGCTTACCCACCTTGGCCAAAAACATTCAGTACTTC. Translation gives CASSLVSLPTLAKNIQYF.

This sequence joins TRBV4-3 and TRBJ2-2; no reliable D call. The CDR3 runs 14 residues. Germline V gene data show CDR1 as LGHNA and CDR2 as YSLEER. Trimming took 0 bases from V and 6 from J, leaving 8 bases between them. DNA for the CDR3: TGCGCCAGCAGCCAAGATCTAAGGGCCGGGGAGCTGTTTTTT. It yields the protein CASSQDLRAGELFF.

Note on this clone: This same CDR3 is encoded by further DNA sequences in the sample. The genes are TRBV29-1 and TRBJ2-1; 8 bases agree with TRBD1. The V and J ends lost 4 bases and 3 bases, in that order; junction bases with no gene match: 2. Germline CDR1 and CDR2: SQVTM and ANQGSEA. The CDR3 contains 13 residues. CDR3 sequence reads: CSVVGTGYNEQFF. CDR3 DNA: TGCAGCGTTGTGGGGACAGGCTACAATGAGCAGTTCTTC.

The gene calls are TRBV5-6 and TRBJ1-5; 7 bases align to TRBD1. Losses at the gene ends were 1 base for V and 4 bases for J; bases not matched to a gene: 5. The CDR3 consists of 15 residues. Germline lookup yields CDR1 SGHDT and CDR2 YYEEEE. CDR3 in DNA: TGTGCCAGCAGCTTGAGGTCAGGGGGAAATCAGCCCCAGCATTTT. It codes for CASSLRSGGNQPQHF. Complete variable domain (other parts from reference TRBV5-6 and TRBJ1-5): DAGVTQSPTHLIKTRGQQVTLRCSPKSGHDTVSWYQQALGQGPQFIFQYYEEEERQRGNFPDRFSGHQFPNYSSELNVNALLLGDSALYLCASSLRSGGNQPQHFGDGTRLSIL.

Only a few counts were recorded for this clone. This chain connects TRBV7-2 to TRBJ1-6, with D hard to call. The CDR3 spans 13 residues. Germline V CDR1 and CDR2: SGHTA, FQGNSA. Trimming took 5 bases from V and 6 from J, leaving 8 bases between them. CDR3 nucleotide sequence: TGTGCCAGCAGCCAGGACGGTAATTCACCCCTCCACTTT. Translating gives CASSQDGNSPLHF.

The chain links TRBV5-6 to TRBJ2-7; the D gene is possibly TRBD2 (6 bases). The CDR3 spans 14 residues. The germline gives CDR1 SGHDT, CDR2 YYEEEE. V was shortened by 1 base and J by 2 bases, with 10 bases between the two germline ends. For the CDR3, the DNA is TGTGCCAGCAGCTTGTTGCGGGGAACCTACGAGCAGTACTTC. This translates into CASSLLRGTYEQYF.

This chain uses TRBV30 with TRBJ1-3; tentative D call: TRBD1 (6 bases). The CDR3 loop spans 16 amino acids. In germline, CDR1 is GTSNPN, CDR2 SVGIG (reference sequence). Deletions cut 1 base from V and 0 bases from J, with 13 bases between. CDR3 sequence (DNA): TGTGCCTGGAGTGAGACAGGCTCCTACTCTGGAAACACCATATATTTT. Translated, it gives CAWSETGSYSGNTIYF.

This clone showed up just a few times. The gene calls are TRBV7-2 and TRBJ1-1, with TRBD1 as a possible D gene (5 bases). The CDR3 sequence is 14 residues long. The V gene's germline CDR1 is SGHTA and CDR2 FQGNSA. V was trimmed by 6 bases and J by 1 base, leaving 12 bases between them. The chain's CDR3 is CASRTTTGNTEAFF. In DNA, the CDR3 is TGTGCCAGCAGAACTACTACAGGGAACACTGAAGCTTTCTTT. Complete variable domain (other parts from reference TRBV7-2 and TRBJ1-1): GAGVSQSPSNKVTEKGKDVELRCDPISGHTALYWYRQSLGQGLEFLIYFQGNSAPDKSGLPSDRFSAERTGGSVSTLTIQRTQQEDSAVYLCASRTTTGNTEAFFGQGTRLTVV.

With regard to this clone: Other DNA sequences in the same sample also yield this CDR3. The chain has TRBV7-9 and TRBJ2-2; 7 bases fit TRBD1. The CDR3 spans 15 residues. CDR1 is SEHNR and CDR2 is FQNEAQ in the germline V gene (reference sequence). V lost 5 bases, J lost 3 bases, and 6 bases stayed unmatched. The chain's CDR3 is CASSLRGPDTGELFF. In DNA, the CDR3 is TGTGCCAGCAGCCTAAGGGGGCCCGACACCGGGGAGCTGTTTTTT.

V and J are TRBV29-1 and TRBJ2-5, with a weak D call TRBD2 (6 bases). V was shortened by 4 bases and J by 5 bases, with 17 bases between the two germline ends. Germline CDR1 SQVTM, CDR2 ANQGSEA. This CDR3 is built from 14 residues. DNA of the CDR3: TGCAGCGTTGGGGTCTGGGGGGTGAAGGAGACCCAGTACTTC. Its protein product is CSVGVWGVKETQYF.

This chain links TRBV6-5 with TRBJ2-7, with 8 bases that match TRBD1. J lost 0 bases, V lost 5 bases, and 9 bases had no gene match. Germline CDR1 is MNHEY and CDR2 is SVGAGI. The CDR3 sequence is 16 residues long. Here the CDR3 reads CASSHLAGTGSYEQYF. The CDR3 coding sequence is TGTGCCAGCAGTCACTTAGCCGGGACAGGCTCCTACGAGCAGTACTTC.

The rearrangement links TRBV19 to TRBJ1-2, with 7 positions matching TRBD1. V trimming: 5 bases; J trimming: 2 bases; junction bases outside the gene matches: 5. From germline, CDR1 is LNHDA and CDR2 SQIVND (reference sequence). The CDR3 totals 14 residues. Here the CDR3 DNA reads TGTGCCAGTAGTCACCAGGGGGTGAACTATGGCTACACCTTC. Protein product: CASSHQGVNYGYTF.

V usage is TRBV30 and J usage is TRBJ1-1; 8 bases align to TRBD1. Germline assignment: CDR1 GTSNPN and CDR2 SVGIG (reference sequence). The CDR3 covers 11 residues. Losses at the gene ends were 0 bases for V and 10 bases for J; bases not matched to a gene: 1. The CDR3 DNA sequence: TGTGCCTGGAGTGTGGACAGGGTAGCTTTCTTT. Translated: CAWSVDRVAFF.

This clone was seen a handful of times. V and J are TRBV11-2 and TRBJ1-4; D unclear. The CDR3 has 14 amino acids. With 5 bases removed from V and 8 bases from J, the gap between germline ends came to 15 bases. Germline V lookup: CDR1 SGHAT, CDR2 FQNNGV. The CDR3: CASSTVWAEEKLFF. The DNA of the CDR3 is TGTGCCAGCAGCACTGTTTGGGCCGAGGAAAAACTGTTTTTT. Full variable domain (rest looked up from reference TRBV11-2 and TRBJ1-4): EAGVAQSPRYKIIEKRQSVAFWCNPISGHATLYWYQQILGQGPKLLIQFQNNGVVDDSQLPKDRFSAERLKGVDSTLKIQPAKLEDSAVYLCASSTVWAEEKLFFGSGTQLSVL.

There are a few counts of this clone. J is TRBJ2-5 and V is TRBV5-1; the D gene is possibly TRBD1 (6 bases). Trimming shortened V by 4 bases and J by 5 bases, and 15 bases separated the two germline ends. From germline, CDR1 is SGHRS and CDR2 YFSETQ. This CDR3 region has 14 residues. CDR3 sequence (DNA): TGCGCCAGCAGCCCGGACAGCCGATCCGAGACCCAGTACTTC. This codes for CASSPDSRSETQYF.

The gene calls are TRBV2 and TRBJ1-2; no clear D gene. The length of the CDR3 is 14 residues. Germline lookup yields CDR1 SNHLY and CDR2 FYNNEI. V lost 2 bases and J 5 bases, leaving 12 bases between the germline ends. The CDR3 loop is CASSESYGRYGYTF. The CDR3 DNA is TGTGCCAGCAGTGAATCGTATGGCCGGTATGGCTACACCTTC. The full variable domain, with the rest looked up from reference TRBV2 and TRBJ1-2, is EPEVTQTPSHQVTQMGQEVILRCVPISNHLYFYWYRQILGQKVEFLVSFYNNEISEKSEIFDDQFSVERPDGSNFTLKIRSTKLEDSAMYFCASSESYGRYGYTFGSGTRLTVV.

The chain couples TRBV25-1 to TRBJ1-2; 7 bases line up with TRBD1. Germline assignment: CDR1 MGHDK and CDR2 SYGVNS. The CDR3 consists of 14 residues. With V trimmed by 7 bases and J by 4 bases, 9 bases remained unmatched. The CDR3 DNA follows: TGTGCCAGCACGGAGGGGGCGGGTGCCTATGGCTACACCTTC. It yields the protein CASTEGAGAYGYTF.

This clone was found a few times. This rearrangement joins TRBV29-1 to TRBJ1-1; TRBD1 might be the D (5 bases). The CDR3 totals 13 residues. Trimming took off 6 bases at V and 1 base at J, with 12 bases between the two ends. Germline CDR1 SQVTM, CDR2 ANQGSEA. The chain's CDR3 is CSVTGHGNTEAFF. The CDR3 DNA reads as TGCAGCGTCACAGGACACGGGAACACTGAAGCTTTCTTT. The full variable domain, in which reference TRBV29-1 and TRBJ1-1 provide the parts outside the CDR3, is SAVISQKPSRDICQRGTSLTIQCQVDSQVTMMFWYRQQPGQSLTLIATANQGSEATYESGFVIDKFPISRPNLTFSTLTVSNMSPEDSSIYLCSVTGHGNTEAFFGQGTRLTVV.

The sample holds a few counts of this clone. The J gene is TRBJ2-1, the V gene TRBV7-9, with D perhaps given as TRBD1 or TRBD2 (5 bases each). Germline V gives CDR1 SEHNR, CDR2 FQNEAQ (reference sequence). Trimming took 1 base from V and 4 from J, leaving 11 bases between them. The CDR3 runs to 15 residues. The CDR3 DNA is TGTGCCAGCAGCTTAGACGGGGCCGAGTACAATGAGCAGTTCTTC. This translates into CASSLDGAEYNEQFF.

The rearrangement joins TRBV29-1 to TRBJ2-5; D might be TRBD2 (7 bases). Germline CDR1 SQVTM, CDR2 ANQGSEA. The CDR3 runs to 14 residues. Trimming took 5 bases from V and 2 from J, leaving 15 bases between them. The CDR3 DNA reads TGCAGCGTTAGATCACGGGGGGCGCAAGAGACCCAGTACTTC. The encoded protein is CSVRSRGAQETQYF.

V is TRBV4-3 and J is TRBJ2-2, with TRBD1 identical over 8 bases. Trimming cost V 1 base and J 5 bases; bases outside gene matches: 6. The germline CDR1 and CDR2 sequences are LGHNA and YSLEER. The CDR3 sequence is 16 residues long. The CDR3 sequence is CASSQGTGPETGELFF. The CDR3 coding sequence is TGCGCCAGCAGCCAAGGGACAGGGCCTGAAACCGGGGAGCTGTTTTTT.

The chain is built from TRBV15 and TRBJ2-1, with a tentative D call TRBD2 (6 bases). This CDR3 region has 16 residues. Germline V gene lookup returns CDR1 LNHNV and CDR2 YYDKDF (reference sequence). Between the trimmed V and J ends, which lost 2 bases and 8 bases, there was a span of 19 bases. The CDR3 loop reads CATSRSPGGASDEQFF. DNA of the CDR3: TGTGCCACCAGCAGATCTCCAGGCGGGGCAAGCGATGAGCAGTTCTTC.

The chain links TRBV11-2 to TRBJ1-4; D remains unclear. This CDR3 is built from 13 residues. Germline V gene sequence: CDR1 SGHAT, CDR2 FQNNGV. Trimming left V 0 bases short and J 10 bases short, with 9 bases between. For the CDR3, the DNA is TGTGCCAGCAGCTTAGACTACATGGGAAAACTGTTTTTT. Encoded protein: CASSLDYMGKLFF.

The V and J genes are TRBV27 and TRBJ1-1, with unresolved D. V lost 5 bases and J lost 10, with 20 bases in between. The germline V gene encodes CDR1 MNHEY and CDR2 SMNVEV (reference sequence). The CDR3 sequence is 14 residues long. The CDR3, as DNA: TGTGCCAGCAGTCCCGGGCGGCCCTACTCGGGAGCTTTCTTT. Translation: CASSPGRPYSGAFF.

The J gene is TRBJ1-1, the V gene TRBV9, with TRBD1 as a possible D gene (5 bases). V dropped 1 base and J dropped 4 bases, with 14 bases sitting between them. Germline V gene data show CDR1 as SGDLS and CDR2 as YYNGEE. The CDR3 contains 15 residues. The CDR3 loop reads CASSVFGGMSTEAFF. In nucleotides, the CDR3 is TGTGCCAGCAGCGTATTCGGGGGAATGAGCACTGAAGCTTTCTTT.